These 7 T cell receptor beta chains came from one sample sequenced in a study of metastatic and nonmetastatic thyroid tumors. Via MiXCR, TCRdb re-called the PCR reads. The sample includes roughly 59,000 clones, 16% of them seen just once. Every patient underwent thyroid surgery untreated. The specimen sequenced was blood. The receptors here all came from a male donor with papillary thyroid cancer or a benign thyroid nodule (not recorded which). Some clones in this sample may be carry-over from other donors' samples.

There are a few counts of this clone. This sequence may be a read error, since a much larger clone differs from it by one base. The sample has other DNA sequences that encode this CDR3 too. The CDR3 DNA sequence: TGTGCCAGCAGTGACGGAGGGGGAGGTTACAATGAGCAGTTCTTC. It specifies CASSDGGGGYNEQFF. V gene TRBV6-4 combines with J gene TRBJ2-1; D may match TRBD1 or TRBD2 (6 bases each). Trimming took off 2 bases at V and 4 bases at J, with 12 bases between the two ends. From germline, CDR1 is MRHNA and CDR2 SNTAGT. The CDR3 spans 15 residues.

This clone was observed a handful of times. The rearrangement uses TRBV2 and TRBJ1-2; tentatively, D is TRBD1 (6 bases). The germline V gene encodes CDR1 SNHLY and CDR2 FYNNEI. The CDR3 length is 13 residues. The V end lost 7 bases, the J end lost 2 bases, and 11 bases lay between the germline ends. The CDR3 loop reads CASTVQGNYGYTF. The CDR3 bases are TGTGCCAGCACAGTTCAGGGGAACTATGGCTACACCTTC.

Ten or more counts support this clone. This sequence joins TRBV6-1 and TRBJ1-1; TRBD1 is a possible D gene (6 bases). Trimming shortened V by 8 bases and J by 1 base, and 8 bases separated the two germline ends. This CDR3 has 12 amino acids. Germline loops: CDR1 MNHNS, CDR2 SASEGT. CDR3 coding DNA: TGTGCCAGCTTCAGGGGGAACACTGAAGCTTTCTTT. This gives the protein CASFRGNTEAFF.

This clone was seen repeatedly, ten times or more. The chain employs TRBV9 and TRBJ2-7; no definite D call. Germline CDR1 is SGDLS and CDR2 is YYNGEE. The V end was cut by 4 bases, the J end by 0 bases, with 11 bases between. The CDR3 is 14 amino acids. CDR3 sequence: CASSPRASSYEQYF. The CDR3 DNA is TGTGCCAGCAGCCCCCGGGCCAGCTCCTACGAGCAGTACTTC.

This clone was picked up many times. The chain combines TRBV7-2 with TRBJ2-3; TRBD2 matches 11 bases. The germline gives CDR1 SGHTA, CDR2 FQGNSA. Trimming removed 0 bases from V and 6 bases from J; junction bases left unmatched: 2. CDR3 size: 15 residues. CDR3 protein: CASSLAGTSGDTQYF. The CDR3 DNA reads TGTGCCAGCAGCTTAGCCGGGACTAGCGGCGATACGCAGTATTTT.

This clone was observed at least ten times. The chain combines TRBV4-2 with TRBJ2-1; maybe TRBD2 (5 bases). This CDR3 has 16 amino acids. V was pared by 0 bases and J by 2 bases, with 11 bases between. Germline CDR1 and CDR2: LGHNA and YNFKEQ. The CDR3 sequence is CASSQEFGDPYNEQFF. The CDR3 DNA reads TGTGCCAGCAGCCAAGAGTTCGGGGATCCCTACAATGAGCAGTTCTTC.

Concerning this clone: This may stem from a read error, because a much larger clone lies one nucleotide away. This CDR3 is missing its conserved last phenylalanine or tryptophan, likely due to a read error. CDR3 sequence: CASSQGQVSYEQYL. CDR3 in DNA: TGCGCCAGCAGCCAAGGACAGGTTTCCTACGAGCAGTACCTC. The chain uses TRBV4-3 and TRBJ2-7; a weak D match, TRBD1 (6 bases). The CDR3 has 14 amino acids. V dropped 1 base and J dropped 1 base, with 8 bases sitting between them. Germline V lookup: CDR1 LGHNA, CDR2 YSLEER.